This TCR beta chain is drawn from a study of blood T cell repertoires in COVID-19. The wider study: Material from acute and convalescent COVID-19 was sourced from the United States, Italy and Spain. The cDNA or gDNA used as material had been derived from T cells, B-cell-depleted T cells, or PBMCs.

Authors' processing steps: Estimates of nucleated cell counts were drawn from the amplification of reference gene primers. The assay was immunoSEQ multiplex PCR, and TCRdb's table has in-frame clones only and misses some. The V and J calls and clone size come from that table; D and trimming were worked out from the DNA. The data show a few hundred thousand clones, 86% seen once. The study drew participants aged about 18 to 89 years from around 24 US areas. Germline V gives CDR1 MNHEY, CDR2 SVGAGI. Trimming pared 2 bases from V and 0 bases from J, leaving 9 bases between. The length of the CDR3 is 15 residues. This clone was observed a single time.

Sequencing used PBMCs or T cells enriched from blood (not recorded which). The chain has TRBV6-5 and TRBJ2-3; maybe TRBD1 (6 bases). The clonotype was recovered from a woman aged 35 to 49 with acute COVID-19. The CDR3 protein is CASSYGDRSTDTQYF. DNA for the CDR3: TGTGCCAGCAGTTACGGAGACAGGAGCACAGATACGCAGTATTTT.